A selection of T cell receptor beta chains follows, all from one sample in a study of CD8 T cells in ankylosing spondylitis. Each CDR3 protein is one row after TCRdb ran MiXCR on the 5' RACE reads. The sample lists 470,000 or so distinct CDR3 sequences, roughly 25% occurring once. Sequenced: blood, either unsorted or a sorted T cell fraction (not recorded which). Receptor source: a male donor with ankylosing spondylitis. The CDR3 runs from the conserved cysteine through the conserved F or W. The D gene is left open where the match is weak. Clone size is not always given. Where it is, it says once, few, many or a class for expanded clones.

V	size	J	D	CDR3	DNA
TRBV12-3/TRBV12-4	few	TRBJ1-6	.	CASTVGGVSLNSPLHF	TGTGCCAGCACCGTCGGGGGTGTCAGTTTAAATTCACCCCTCCACTTT
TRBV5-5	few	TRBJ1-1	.	CASSLAGALNTEAFF	TGTGCCAGCAGCTTGGCGGGGGCCTTGAACACTGAAGCTTTCTTT
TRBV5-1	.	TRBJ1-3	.	CASSSLGDSGNTIYF	TGCGCCAGCAGCTCCCTAGGCGACTCTGGAAACACCATATATTTT
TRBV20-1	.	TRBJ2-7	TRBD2	CSARGGGGPTYEQYF	TGCAGTGCTAGAGGGGGGGGAGGCCCCACCTACGAGCAGTACTTC
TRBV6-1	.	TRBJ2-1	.	CASSMDFVSYNEQFF	TGTGCCAGCAGCATGGACTTTGTGTCCTACAATGAGCAGTTCTTC
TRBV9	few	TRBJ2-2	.	CASSVLSPPGELFF	TGTGCCAGCAGCGTACTCTCTCCCCCCGGGGAGCTGTTTTTT
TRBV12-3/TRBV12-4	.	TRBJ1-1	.	CASRIGGMNTEAFF	TGTGCCAGCAGAATAGGGGGAATGAACACTGAAGCTTTCTTT
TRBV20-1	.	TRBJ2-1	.	CSARGGGGFGYNEQFF	TGCAGTGCTAGAGGGGGCGGGGGCTTTGGGTACAATGAGCAGTTCTTC
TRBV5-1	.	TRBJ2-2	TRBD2	CASSPDSGSKDTGELFF	TGCGCCAGCAGCCCGGATAGCGGGAGTAAAGACACCGGGGAGCTGTTTTTT
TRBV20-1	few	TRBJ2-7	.	CSARGTYEQYF	TGCAGTGCTAGAGGGACGTACGAGCAGTACTTC
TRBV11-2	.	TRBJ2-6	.	CASSFGVPGANVLTF	TGTGCCAGCAGCTTTGGGGTACCTGGGGCCAACGTCCTGACTTTC
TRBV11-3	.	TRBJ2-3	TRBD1	CASRWTGGGTDTQYF	TGTGCCAGCAGGTGGACAGGGGGTGGCACAGATACGCAGTATTTT
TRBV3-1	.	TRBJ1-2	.	CASSQEGKNGYTF	TGTGCCAGCAGCCAAGAAGGAAAAAATGGCTACACCTTC
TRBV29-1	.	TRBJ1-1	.	CSVDLLTGNTEAFF	TGCAGCGTTGACCTACTGACAGGGAACACTGAAGCTTTCTTT
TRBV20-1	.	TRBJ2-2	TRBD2	CSAYDYRRETGGELFF	TGCAGTGCCTACGACTATCGGCGGGAGACTGGCGGGGAGCTGTTTTTT
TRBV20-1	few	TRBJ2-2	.	CSASDVSTGELFF	TGCAGTGCTTCTGACGTAAGCACCGGGGAGCTGTTTTTT
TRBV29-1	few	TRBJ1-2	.	CSVFRALDYGYTF	TGCAGCGTTTTTAGGGCGTTGGACTATGGCTACACCTTC
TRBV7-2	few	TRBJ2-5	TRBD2	CASSLDIAGGRRETQYF	TGTGCCAGCAGCTTGGACATTGCGGGAGGGCGGAGGGAGACCCAGTACTTC
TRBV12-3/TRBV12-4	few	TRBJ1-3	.	CASSFKAPPGNTIYF	TGTGCCAGCAGTTTTAAAGCCCCTCCCGGAAACACCATATATTTT
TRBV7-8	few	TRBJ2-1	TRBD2	CASSYREGHYNEQFF	TGTGCCAGCAGCTATCGGGAGGGCCACTACAATGAGCAGTTCTTC
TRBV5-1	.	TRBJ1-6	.	CASSREGDTQNSPLHF	TGCGCCAGCAGCCGGGAGGGGGACACACAAAATTCACCCCTCCACTTT
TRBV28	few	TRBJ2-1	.	CASSLAGAASYNEQFF	TGTGCCAGCAGTTTGGCCGGGGCGGCCTCCTACAATGAGCAGTTCTTC
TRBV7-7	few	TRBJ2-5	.	CASTINVGHQETQYF	TGTGCCAGCACCATAAATGTGGGGCACCAAGAGACCCAGTACTTC
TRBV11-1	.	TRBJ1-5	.	CASSLFQGNKAGNQPQHF	TGTGCCAGCAGCTTATTCCAGGGGAATAAGGCTGGCAATCAGCCCCAGCATTTT
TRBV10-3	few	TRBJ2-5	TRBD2	CAISEGLALETQYF	TGTGCCATCAGTGAGGGACTAGCTTTGGAGACCCAGTACTTC
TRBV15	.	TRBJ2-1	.	CATSIQDLAYNEQFF	TGTGCCACCAGCATTCAGGATTTGGCCTACAATGAGCAGTTCTTC
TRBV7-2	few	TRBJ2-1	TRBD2	CASTQPGLARYNEQFF	TGTGCCAGCACCCAACCCGGACTAGCGAGATACAATGAGCAGTTCTTC
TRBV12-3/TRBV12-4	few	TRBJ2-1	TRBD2	CASIRDYLLGDEQFF	TGTGCCAGCATCCGGGACTACCTCCTGGGCGATGAGCAGTTCTTC
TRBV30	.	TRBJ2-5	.	CAWGEFETQYF	TGTGCCTGGGGGGAATTTGAGACCCAGTACTTC
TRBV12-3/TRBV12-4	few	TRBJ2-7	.	CASSLLPTLVSF	TGTGCCAGCAGTTTACTCCCCACCCTGGTGTCCTTC
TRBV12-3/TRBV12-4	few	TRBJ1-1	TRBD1	CASSHPTGSDTEAFF	TGTGCCAGCAGTCACCCGACAGGGTCGGACACTGAAGCTTTCTTT
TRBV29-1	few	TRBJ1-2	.	CSVASPGPSLYTF	TGCAGCGTTGCCTCCCCGGGACCGTCATTATACACCTTC
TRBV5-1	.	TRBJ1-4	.	CASSMDPVQLNEKLFF	TGCGCCAGCAGCATGGACCCGGTGCAATTAAATGAAAAACTGTTTTTT
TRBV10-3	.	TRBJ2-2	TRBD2	CASRNSGTNTGELFF	TGTGCCAGCAGAAATAGCGGGACGAACACCGGGGAGCTGTTTTTT
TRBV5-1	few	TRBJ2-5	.	CASSSARDQETQYF	TGCGCCAGCAGCTCGGCGCGGGATCAAGAGACCCAGTACTTC
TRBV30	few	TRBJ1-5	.	CAWSVQGNQPQHF	TGTGCCTGGAGTGTACAGGGTAATCAGCCCCAGCATTTT
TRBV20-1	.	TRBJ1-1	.	CSATSGEGTEAFF	TGCAGTGCGACCAGCGGGGAGGGCACTGAAGCTTTCTTT
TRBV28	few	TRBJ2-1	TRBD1	CASKTGSYNEQFF	TGTGCCAGTAAGACAGGGTCCTACAATGAGCAGTTCTTC
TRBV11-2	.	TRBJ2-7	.	CASSLGLYSYEQYF	TGTGCCAGCAGCTTAGGACTGTACTCCTACGAGCAGTACTTC
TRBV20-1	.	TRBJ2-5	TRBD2	CSAPGGSQETQYF	TGCAGTGCCCCGGGGGGGAGTCAAGAGACCCAGTACTTC
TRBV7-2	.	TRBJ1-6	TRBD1	CASSSGDRANSPLHF	TGTGCCAGCAGCTCCGGGGACAGAGCAAATTCACCCCTCCACTTT
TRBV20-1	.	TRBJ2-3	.	CSAIGTDTQYF	TGCAGTGCTATTGGTACAGATACGCAGTATTTT
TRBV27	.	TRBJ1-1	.	CASSPLTTTPLNTEAFF	TGTGCCAGCAGTCCTTTGACTACTACACCATTGAACACTGAAGCTTTCTTT
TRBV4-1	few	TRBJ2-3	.	CASSRERGADTQYF	TGCGCCAGCAGCCGAGAACGGGGTGCAGATACGCAGTATTTT
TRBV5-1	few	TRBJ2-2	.	CASSLGLRDSFTGELFF	TGCGCCAGCAGCTTGGGATTAAGAGACAGTTTTACCGGGGAGCTGTTTTTT
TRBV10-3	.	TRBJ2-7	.	CASRPGTSSYEQYF	TGTGCCTCCAGGCCGGGCACGAGTTCCTACGAGCAGTACTTC